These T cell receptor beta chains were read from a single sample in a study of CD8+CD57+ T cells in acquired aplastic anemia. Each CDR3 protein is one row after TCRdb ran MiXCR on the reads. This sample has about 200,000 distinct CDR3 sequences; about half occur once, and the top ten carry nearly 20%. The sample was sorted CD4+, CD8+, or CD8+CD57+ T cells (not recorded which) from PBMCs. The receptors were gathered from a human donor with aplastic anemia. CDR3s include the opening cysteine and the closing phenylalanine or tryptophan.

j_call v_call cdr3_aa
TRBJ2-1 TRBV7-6 CASSARASEGNEQFF
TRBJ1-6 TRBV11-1 CASSLGAGQNRPLRF
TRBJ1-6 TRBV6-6 CASNLLSTGRGSPLHF
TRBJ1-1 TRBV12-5 CASGLVLGTGTEAFF
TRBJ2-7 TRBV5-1 CASSVGVGSTYEQYF
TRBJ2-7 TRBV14 CASSQSTSLGGSEQYF
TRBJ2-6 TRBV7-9 CASSINSGANVLTF
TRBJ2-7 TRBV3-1 CASAGRISYEQYF
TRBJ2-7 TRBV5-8 CASSLPGGLRYEQYF
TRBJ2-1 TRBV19 CASRSMGSSYNEQFF
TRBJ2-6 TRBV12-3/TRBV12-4 CASSPTTPTGFRSGANVLTF
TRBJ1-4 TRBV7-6 CASSLGGQGDEKLFF
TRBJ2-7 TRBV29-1 CSVASGIDYEQYF
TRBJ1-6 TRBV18 CASSPLDRGSDSPLHF
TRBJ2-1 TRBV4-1 CASSQDRPHAGSSYNEQFF
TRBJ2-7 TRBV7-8 CASSLVRGEQYF
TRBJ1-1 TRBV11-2 CASSLSSRNTEAFF
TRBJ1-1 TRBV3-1 CASSQDILNTEAFF
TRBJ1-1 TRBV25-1 CASKRRQGESEAFF
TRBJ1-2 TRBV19 CASGDIYGYTF
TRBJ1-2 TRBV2 CASSCGGCHGYTF
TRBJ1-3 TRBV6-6 CASSYSDPSSGNTIYF
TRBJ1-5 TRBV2 CASSAMQGARQPQHF
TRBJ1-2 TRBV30 CAWSQERTGDGYTF
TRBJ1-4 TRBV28 CASSSPLGSNEKLFF
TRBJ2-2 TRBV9 CASSVYRDYTGELFF
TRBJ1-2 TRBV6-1 CASSATGTGAIDTF
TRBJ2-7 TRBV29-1 CSVVSRTYEQYF
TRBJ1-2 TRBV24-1 CATSDPIYGYTF
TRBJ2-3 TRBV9 CASSAGPQGTQYF
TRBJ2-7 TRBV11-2 CASSLEGTSYEQYF
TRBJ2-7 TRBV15 CATSSLLPGGEQYF
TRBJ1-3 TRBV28 CASSRPDRFSGNTIYF
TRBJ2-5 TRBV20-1 CSAYEPGLAGETQYF
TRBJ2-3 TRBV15 CATSSGGTPPADTRYF
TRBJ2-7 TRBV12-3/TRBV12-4 CTSSLAEGYAYEQYF
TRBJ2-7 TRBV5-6 CASSYVRGTYEQYF
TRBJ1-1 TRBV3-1 CASSQGGVTEAFF
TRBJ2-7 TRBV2 CASRRQGVNYEQYF
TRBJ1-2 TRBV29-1 CSVEGETGVNYGYTF
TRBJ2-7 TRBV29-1 CSVGSSPASQYEQYF
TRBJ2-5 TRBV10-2 CASTRGVQETQYF
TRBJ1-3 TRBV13 CASSSTVSGNTIYF
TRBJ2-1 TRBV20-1 CSARGTSGGHNEQFF
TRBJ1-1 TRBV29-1 CSADPPMNTEAFF